Each of the 18 T cell receptor beta chains below was sequenced from the same sample in a study of radiotherapy plus CTLA-4 blockade in lung cancer. Sequencing was performed with immunoSEQ multiplex PCR; in TCRdb, only in-frame clones are kept and a portion is missing. The data show around 72,000 clones, more than 75% seen once. Material: peripheral blood, obtained from a patient treated with radiotherapy plus ipilimumab. These receptors came from a human donor with non-small cell lung cancer who had a complete response to radiotherapy plus ipilimumab.

The chain joins TRBV6-5 to TRBJ1-3, with 7 nucleotides matching TRBD1. The ends lost 2 bases at V and 3 bases at J; junction bases unmatched: 4. The germline gives CDR1 MNHEY, CDR2 SVGAGI. CDR3 length: 15 residues. The CDR3 sequence is CASSYQTGVGNTIYF. The CDR3, as DNA: TGTGCCAGCAGTTACCAAACAGGGGTTGGAAACACCATATATTTT.

The gene calls are TRBV6-5 and TRBJ1-2; the D is unclear. Germline lookup yields CDR1 MNHEY and CDR2 SVGAGI. There are 14 residues in the CDR3. With 5 bases removed from V and 4 bases from J, the gap between germline ends came to 14 bases. The CDR3 nucleotides read TGTGCCAGCAGTCCGTCTACGGGGATCTATGGCTACACCTTC. As protein: CASSPSTGIYGYTF.

The chain is built from TRBV7-2 and TRBJ1-5; 7 bases match TRBD1. The trim removed 1 base at V and 3 bases at J, leaving 3 bases unmatched. The CDR3 extends over 15 amino acids. Germline-derived CDR1 and CDR2 are SGHTA and FQGNSA. The CDR3 loop is CASSLVGTVNQPQHF. The DNA for the CDR3 is TGTGCCAGCAGCTTAGTTGGGACAGTCAATCAGCCCCAGCATTTT.

This clone was seen more than once but under ten times. This chain links TRBV7-8 with TRBJ1-4, with unresolved D. The CDR3 runs 14 residues. Per the germline V gene, CDR1 is SGHVS and CDR2 is FQNEAQ. Trimming took 6 bases from V and 9 from J, leaving 17 bases between them. CDR3 sequence (DNA): TGTGCCAGCAGTTTAACGGATCACCGCCAAAAACTGTTTTTT. It is translated as CASSLTDHRQKLFF.

This clone has just one count. This sequence joins TRBV27 and TRBJ1-6; D gene unclear. The CDR3 is 18 residues long. Deletions cut 5 bases from V and 6 bases from J, with 23 bases between. The germline CDR1 and CDR2 sequences are MNHEY and SMNVEV (reference sequence). CDR3: CASSPEVMRAAFNSPLHF. DNA of the CDR3: TGTGCCAGCAGTCCCGAAGTTATGCGGGCAGCGTTTAATTCACCCCTCCACTTT.

This chain links TRBV29-1 with TRBJ2-1, with a tentative D call TRBD1 (6 bases). The germline V and J ends were trimmed by 5 bases and 7 bases, with 15 bases remaining between them. This CDR3 comprises 13 residues. Germline-derived CDR1 and CDR2 are SQVTM and ANQGSEA. The CDR3 DNA sequence: TGCAGCGTTTACGCGACAGGCGGGAATGAGCAGTTCTTC. Translating it yields CSVYATGGNEQFF.

This rearrangement joins TRBV7-2 to TRBJ1-1; no reliable D call. This CDR3 is 14 amino acids long. V lost 5 bases, J lost 1 base, and 11 bases lay in between. Germline CDR1 and CDR2: SGHTA and FQGNSA. CDR3 sequence reads: CASSPSERNTEAFF. CDR3 bases: TGTGCCAGCAGCCCCTCGGAGAGGAACACTGAAGCTTTCTTT.

Here the CDR3 reads CASSFGQSLAYNEQFF. As DNA, the CDR3 is TGTGCCAGCAGCTTTGGACAGTCGTTGGCCTACAATGAGCAGTTCTTC. The chain employs TRBV7-9 and TRBJ2-1, with D possibly matching TRBD1 (6 bases). Trimming removed 3 bases at V and 2 bases at J, with 14 bases between. The CDR3 contains 16 residues. Germline V gene data show CDR1 as SEHNR and CDR2 as FQNEAQ (reference sequence).

The chain employs TRBV29-1 and TRBJ2-1, with 7 nucleotides matching TRBD1. The CDR3 spans 13 residues. Trimming removed 4 bases from V and 4 bases from J; junction bases left unmatched: 4. CDR1 and CDR2 from the germline V gene are SQVTM and ANQGSEA. The CDR3 spells CSVGTGIYNEQFF. CDR3 sequence (DNA): TGCAGCGTTGGGACAGGAATATACAATGAGCAGTTCTTC.

This chain joins TRBV7-9 and TRBJ2-7, with 12 bases lining up with TRBD1. The CDR3 totals 15 residues. The junction had 4 bases not matched to a gene; V was cut back by 0 bases and J by 7 bases. Germline V gene lookup returns CDR1 SEHNR and CDR2 FQNEAQ (reference sequence). The CDR3 bases are TGTGCCAGCAGCTTAGCGGGACAGGGGGCTGGAGAGCAGTACGTC. Residues: CASSLAGQGAGEQYV.

This chain connects TRBV20-1 to TRBJ2-1; D uncertain. This CDR3 comprises 11 residues. The V gene's germline CDR1 is DFQATT and CDR2 SNEGSKA (reference sequence). The germline V and J ends were trimmed by 3 bases and 8 bases, with 8 bases remaining between them. For the CDR3, the DNA is TGCAGTGCTAGGCCATCCGATGAGCAGTTCTTC. Translated: CSARPSDEQFF.

This clone showed up just a few times. Different DNA sequences within this sample yield the same CDR3. The CDR3 sequence: CASSPGQNYGYTF. The CDR3 region has the DNA TGTGCCAGCTCACCCGGACAGAACTATGGCTACACCTTC. The V and J genes are TRBV18 and TRBJ1-2, with D tentatively TRBD1 (6 bases). V shed 3 bases and J shed 2 bases, with 7 bases lying between them. CDR3 size: 13 residues. Germline V lookup: CDR1 KGHSH, CDR2 LQKENI.

The chain has TRBV4-3 and TRBJ2-5; D is perhaps TRBD1 or TRBD2 (5 bases each). This CDR3 comprises 15 residues. Trimming removed 0 bases from V and 2 bases from J, with 10 bases in between. Germline CDR1 LGHNA, CDR2 YSLEER. CDR3 sequence (DNA): TGCGCCAGCAGCCAAGATATGGGGGATCAAGAGACCCAGTACTTC. Translated: CASSQDMGDQETQYF.

The gene calls are TRBV11-2 and TRBJ2-7; D not resolved. The CDR3 spans 13 residues. Trimming removed 0 bases from V and 3 bases from J, with 6 bases in between. Germline lookup yields CDR1 SGHAT and CDR2 FQNNGV. CDR3 in amino acids: CASSLDTLYEQYF. The CDR3 DNA reads TGTGCCAGCAGCTTAGACACTCTCTACGAGCAGTACTTC.

This clone was seen only a few times. The rearrangement links TRBV4-1 to TRBJ1-1; no firm D call. Germline values: CDR1 MGHRA, CDR2 YSYEKL. This CDR3 is 13 amino acids long. The V and J ends lost 3 bases and 7 bases respectively, with 12 bases between them. As DNA, the CDR3 is TGCGCCAGCAGCCAGGCGTTGACGGTTGAAGCTTTCTTT. Protein product: CASSQALTVEAFF.

V and J are TRBV6-5 and TRBJ1-1, with 8 nucleotides matching TRBD1. Germline assignment: CDR1 MNHEY and CDR2 SVGAGI. CDR3 length: 14 amino acids. Trimming took 2 bases from V and 5 from J; bases not matched to a gene: 4. The CDR3 coding sequence is TGTGCCAGCAGTTACGGACAGGGTCGGACTGAAGCTTTCTTT. It codes for CASSYGQGRTEAFF.

The chain uses TRBV7-2 and TRBJ2-7, with D uncertain. Trimming stripped 4 bases from V and 0 bases from J, with 10 bases between. Germline CDR1 and CDR2: SGHTA and FQGNSA. The CDR3 length is 14 residues. CDR3 sequence (DNA): TGTGCCAGCAGCTCCGAGCACAGCTCCTACGAGCAGTACTTC. Encoded protein: CASSSEHSSYEQYF.

This chain uses TRBV11-3 with TRBJ2-3; 9 nucleotides agree with TRBD2. This CDR3 comprises 15 residues. Trimming removed 6 bases from V and 2 bases from J; junction bases left unmatched: 6. The germline CDR1 and CDR2 sequences are SGHNT and YENEEA. The CDR3 sequence is CASRRLADPTDTQYF. In nucleotides, the CDR3 is TGTGCCAGCAGGAGACTAGCGGACCCCACAGATACGCAGTATTTT. Looking up the rest from reference TRBV11-3 and TRBJ2-3 gives the full variable domain: EAGVVQSPRYKIIEKKQPVAFWCNPISGHNTLYWYLQNLGQGPELLIRYENEEAVDDSQLPKDRFSAERLKGVDSTLKIQPAELGDSAVYLCASRRLADPTDTQYFGPGTRLTVL.